This TCR beta chain was identified during a study of beta chain features in type 1 diabetes. With V trimmed by 5 bases and J by 0 bases, 9 bases remained unmatched. Germline values: CDR1 SEHNR, CDR2 FQNEAQ (reference sequence). The CDR3 is 17 residues long. The study reverse transcribed the entire isolated RNA, so it sequenced expressed TCRB transcripts. Method: immunoSEQ multiplex PCR; TCRdb's copy keeps in-frame clones and lacks some. The sample lists hundreds of thousands of clones; about 16% were seen once. This clone was counted between two and nine times. Sequencing used naive CD4+ T cells from blood. The TCR was taken from a man younger than 35 in good health. The chain recombines TRBV7-9 with TRBJ1-4; 7 bases align to TRBD1. The CDR3 DNA reads TGTGCCAGCAGCAAAGACAGGGAATCAACAACTAATGAAAAACTGTTTTTT. This translates into CASSKDRESTTNEKLFF.